The 27 T cell receptor beta chains below all came from one sample that was sequenced in a study of response to subunit inactivated influenza vaccine. TCRdb itself ran the RT-PCR reads through MiXCR, one entry per CDR3 protein. The sample carries just under 550,000 distinct CDR3 sequences, around 25% recorded once. This sample also belongs to another study, concerning T cells expressing NK-cell markers. That work contributes: 5'RACE template switching built TCR beta cDNA with unique molecular identifiers.

The starting material was CD4+ T cells sorted from PBMCs, obtained 11 to 12 days after vaccination. The receptors were gathered from a man aged 45 to 65 who received an inactivated influenza vaccine.

CDR3 sequence (DNA): TGTGCCAGCAGCTTAATACAGTTGGGGGAGCAGTACTTC. Encoded protein: CASSLIQLGEQYF. V and J are TRBV7-3 and TRBJ2-7; D remains unclear. Germline V CDR1 and CDR2: SGHTA, FQGTGA. The CDR3 sequence is 13 residues long. Trimming removed 1 base at V and 7 bases at J, with 11 bases between.

The rearrangement links TRBV7-2 to TRBJ1-1; D is perhaps TRBD1 (5 bases). Germline values: CDR1 SGHTA, CDR2 FQGNSA. The CDR3 extends over 13 amino acids. Between the trimmed V and J ends, which lost 5 bases and 4 bases, there was a span of 11 bases. DNA of the CDR3: TGTGCCAGCAGCATAAGAGGGACCACTGAAGCTTTCTTT. Translating it yields CASSIRGTTEAFF.

The V call is TRBV9, the J call TRBJ2-3; 11 bases fit TRBD2. The V gene's germline CDR1 is SGDLS and CDR2 YYNGEE. Trimming at V came to 0 bases and at J to 0 bases, leaving 6 bases not matched to a gene. This CDR3 region has 18 residues. In DNA, the CDR3 is TGTGCCAGCAGCGTAGGAACTAGCGGGGGCCTAAGCACAGATACGCAGTATTTT. Amino acid sequence: CASSVGTSGGLSTDTQYF.

Only one count was recorded for this clonotype. A much larger clone differs from this one at a single base, so this may be a read error. The chain recombines TRBV15 with TRBJ2-1, with a weak D call TRBD2 (5 bases). CDR1 LNHNV and CDR2 YYDKDF come from the germline V gene (reference sequence). The CDR3 extends over 15 amino acids. This CDR3 is CATSRDPGSYNGQFF. The CDR3 DNA sequence: TGTGCCACCAGCAGAGACCCGGGATCCTACAATGGGCAGTTCTTC.

The chain carries TRBV29-1 and TRBJ2-5, with D possibly TRBD1 on 7 matching bases. The CDR3 extends over 13 amino acids. The ends were cut back, 6 bases at V and 4 bases at J, with 15 bases in the middle. Germline V CDR1 and CDR2: SQVTM, ANQGSEA. DNA of the CDR3: TGCAGCGTCAGGGGGGCCGACCGAGAGACCCAGTACTTC. Residues: CSVRGADRETQYF.

The chain has TRBV6-6 and TRBJ2-5; no firm D call. This CDR3 is built from 13 residues. V was trimmed by 6 bases and J by 7 bases, leaving 15 bases between them. From germline, CDR1 is MNHNY and CDR2 SVGAGI (reference sequence). This CDR3 reads CASREPRFGTQYF. CDR3 DNA: TGTGCCAGCAGAGAACCTAGGTTTGGGACCCAGTACTTC.

This clonotype was seen many times. The V call is TRBV5-1, the J call TRBJ2-1, with 11 nucleotides matching TRBD1. The CDR3 is 15 amino acids. The V gene end was trimmed by 4 bases and the J gene end by 12 bases; junction bases not matched to a gene: 12. Germline assignment: CDR1 SGHRS and CDR2 YFSETQ. CDR3 coding DNA: TGCGCCAGCAGCCCGGACAGGGGGCCTACAATTGGGCAGTTCTTC. It specifies CASSPDRGPTIGQFF.

The chain is built from TRBV25-1 and TRBJ1-2; tentatively, D is TRBD1 (6 bases). The CDR3 extends over 14 amino acids. Germline V gene lookup returns CDR1 MGHDK and CDR2 SYGVNS. Trimming shortened V by 2 bases and J by 2 bases, and 9 bases separated the two germline ends. The CDR3 nucleotides read TGTGCCAGCAGTGAACTAACAGGGAACTATGGCTACACCTTC. This codes for CASSELTGNYGYTF.

In its sample, this clonotype was seen a few times. The V call is TRBV7-2, the J call TRBJ2-5; 10 nucleotides line up with TRBD2. CDR3 length: 14 amino acids. Germline loops: CDR1 SGHTA, CDR2 FQGNSA. Trimming took 5 bases from V and 4 from J; bases not matched to a gene: 4. In DNA form, the CDR3 reads TGTGCCAGCAGCCAGGGACTAGCGTCAGAGACCCAGTACTTC. It translates to CASSQGLASETQYF.

The rearrangement uses TRBV29-1 and TRBJ2-1; 8 bases align to TRBD2. The germline V gene encodes CDR1 SQVTM and CDR2 ANQGSEA. This CDR3 is 14 amino acids long. Trimming removed 7 bases from V and 2 bases from J; junction bases left unmatched: 7. The CDR3 sequence is CSATSGKTYNEQFF. The CDR3 nucleotides read TGCAGCGCAACTAGCGGAAAAACCTACAATGAGCAGTTCTTC.

The table lists this clonotype with many counts. The chain uses TRBV5-8 and TRBJ2-5; D might be TRBD1 (6 bases). Trimming took off 0 bases at V and 3 bases at J, with 9 bases between the two ends. The CDR3 extends over 14 amino acids. CDR1 is SGHTS, CDR2 YDEGEE, per germline. The CDR3 bases are TGTGCCAGCAGCTTGGGGACAGCTAAAGAGACCCAGTACTTC. Protein product: CASSLGTAKETQYF.

CDR3 in amino acids: CASSPGTASPGKTQYF. CDR3 bases: TGTGCCAGCTCACCCGGGACAGCAAGCCCTGGGAAGACCCAGTACTTC. The chain has TRBV18 and TRBJ2-5; 7 bases align to TRBD1. In germline, CDR1 is KGHSH, CDR2 LQKENI. This CDR3 contains 16 residues. The V gene end was trimmed by 3 bases and the J gene end by 6 bases; junction bases not matched to a gene: 13.

The chain is built from TRBV4-3 and TRBJ2-1; the match to TRBD1 covers 8 bases. CDR3 size: 14 residues. V was pared by 3 bases and J by 7 bases, with 5 bases of the junction left unmatched. Germline V gene sequence: CDR1 LGHNA, CDR2 YSLEER. The CDR3 coding sequence is TGCGCCAGCAGCCAGAGGACAGGGTGGAATGAGCAGTTCTTC. Its protein product is CASSQRTGWNEQFF.

This sequence joins TRBV4-3 and TRBJ1-6; D remains ambiguous. V was trimmed by 1 base and J by 7 bases, leaving 8 bases between them. This CDR3 contains 14 residues. Germline V gene lookup returns CDR1 LGHNA and CDR2 YSLEER. Here the CDR3 reads CASSQVLLNSPLHF. CDR3 sequence (DNA): TGCGCCAGCAGCCAAGTTCTCTTAAATTCACCCCTCCACTTT.

The chain uses TRBV7-9 and TRBJ2-1; no reliable D call. CDR1 is SEHNR and CDR2 is FQNEAQ in the germline V gene (reference sequence). V gave up 6 bases and J gave up 5 bases, with 8 bases separating them. CDR3 length equals 12 residues. The CDR3 is CASRSDHNEQFF. CDR3 bases: TGTGCCAGCAGATCGGATCACAATGAGCAGTTCTTC.

The rearrangement links TRBV5-1 to TRBJ2-3, with no clear D. This CDR3 spans 16 amino acids. Germline CDR1 reads SGHRS; CDR2 reads YFSETQ. Trimming took off 1 base at V and 1 base at J, with 13 bases between the two ends. In DNA form, the CDR3 reads TGCGCCAGCAGCTTGTGGCTACAGCCAGGCACAGATACGCAGTATTTT. Amino acids: CASSLWLQPGTDTQYF. Full variable domain (outside the CDR3, taken from reference TRBV5-1 and TRBJ2-3): KAGVTQTPRYLIKTRGQQVTLSCSPISGHRSVSWYQQTPGQGLQFLFEYFSETQRNKGNFPGRFSGRQFSNSRSEMNVSTLELGDSALYLCASSLWLQPGTDTQYFGPGTRLTVL.

Of note for this clonotype: A junction end diverges from the germline sequence, so it may reflect a read error. The V gene is TRBV20-1, the J gene TRBJ2-3; maybe TRBD2 (5 bases). Germline CDR1 and CDR2: DFQATT and SNEGSKA (reference sequence). The CDR3 covers 13 residues. CDR3 protein: CRMGEVSTDTQYF. DNA of the CDR3: TGTAGAATGGGAGAGGTTAGCACAGATACGCAGTATTTT.

This chain joins TRBV4-2 and TRBJ1-2; maybe TRBD1 (5 bases). CDR1 is LGHNA and CDR2 is YNFKEQ in the germline V gene. The CDR3 runs to 17 residues. V was cut by 1 base and J by 0 bases, with 15 bases left in between. The chain's CDR3 is CASSQVLGAGANYGYTF. CDR3 in DNA: TGTGCCAGCAGCCAAGTCTTAGGGGCGGGGGCTAACTATGGCTACACCTTC.

This chain connects TRBV6-2 or TRBV6-3 to TRBJ2-5; 8 bases map to TRBD1. This CDR3 region has 14 residues. The germline V gene has CDR1 MNHEY and CDR2 SVGEGT. After removal of 6 bases from V and 2 bases from J, the junction contained 5 bases not matched to a gene. CDR3: CASSLDRDQETQYF. CDR3 coding DNA: TGTGCCAGCAGCCTGGACAGGGATCAAGAGACCCAGTACTTC.

This CDR3 is CASSVGIGGNQPQHF. The CDR3 nucleotides are TGTGCCAGCAGTGTGGGGATAGGAGGGAATCAGCCCCAGCATTTT. The chain carries TRBV2 and TRBJ1-5; D is undetermined. The V gene's germline CDR1 is SNHLY and CDR2 FYNNEI. V lost 4 bases to trimming and J lost 4 bases, with 14 bases between them. The CDR3 runs 15 residues.

This clonotype was seen only once. The chain couples TRBV6-2 or TRBV6-3 to TRBJ1-2; 7 bases line up with TRBD1. The CDR3 totals 16 residues. The V and J ends lost 2 bases and 6 bases, in that order; junction bases with no gene match: 12. Germline assignment: CDR1 MNHEY and CDR2 SVGEGT. CDR3 protein: CASSYHRGSDKNGYTF. CDR3 DNA sequence: TGTGCCAGCAGTTACCACAGGGGATCGGATAAAAATGGCTACACCTTC.

This clonotype has more than one count but fewer than ten. This chain joins TRBV30 and TRBJ1-2; TRBD1 is a possible D gene (6 bases). The CDR3 length is 10 residues. The V gene's germline CDR1 is GTSNPN and CDR2 SVGIG (reference sequence). V was shortened by 5 bases and J by 8 bases, with 9 bases between the two germline ends. CDR3 sequence (DNA): TGTGCCTGGTTTGGGGGCGGCTACACCTTC. It is translated as CAWFGGGYTF.

V and J are TRBV3-1 and TRBJ2-1; 12 bases are shared with TRBD2. Germline V gene lookup returns CDR1 LGHDT and CDR2 YNNKEL (reference sequence). After removal of 2 bases from V and 5 bases from J, the junction contained 1 base not matched to a gene. This CDR3 is 15 amino acids long. CDR3: CASSQLAGGDNEQFF. In nucleotides, the CDR3 is TGTGCCAGCAGCCAACTAGCGGGAGGGGACAATGAGCAGTTCTTC.

This clonotype was seen only a few times. The junction shows a germline mismatch at one end, possibly a read error. The chain uses TRBV12-3 or TRBV12-4 and TRBJ2-1, with 8 bases aligning to TRBD2. This CDR3 is 14 amino acids long. The CDR3 region has the DNA TGTGCCAGCAGTCTAGCCCGGGGGGGCTATGAGCAGTTCTTC. Translating gives CASSLARGGYEQFF.

This clonotype was seen a handful of times. This chain uses TRBV5-1 with TRBJ1-5; 9 bases line up with TRBD1. The V and J ends lost 4 bases and 9 bases, in that order; junction bases with no gene match: 5. Germline loops: CDR1 SGHRS, CDR2 YFSETQ. This CDR3 has 13 amino acids. CDR3 coding DNA: TGCGCCAGCAGCACCAGACAGGGGGGGCCCCAGCATTTT. It specifies CASSTRQGGPQHF.

V and J are TRBV20-1 and TRBJ2-5; 9 bases align to TRBD2. This CDR3 region has 13 residues. CDR1 and CDR2 (germline): DFQATT, SNEGSKA (reference sequence). V was pared by 6 bases and J by 5 bases, with 7 bases of the junction left unmatched. This CDR3 is CSAESGRKETQYF. CDR3 in DNA: TGCAGTGCAGAAAGCGGGAGGAAGGAGACCCAGTACTTC.

This clonotype occurred many times. The rearrangement links TRBV18 to TRBJ2-1; D may be TRBD1 (5 bases). This CDR3 is built from 13 residues. Between the trimmed V and J ends, which lost 0 bases and 12 bases, there was a span of 12 bases. The germline V gene has CDR1 KGHSH and CDR2 LQKENI. CDR3 region: CASSPPSRTLQFF. The CDR3, as DNA: TGTGCCAGCTCACCACCGAGCAGGACACTGCAGTTCTTC.